Many counts were recorded for the clone carrying this T cell receptor beta chain. The antigen is undetermined. The size of this beta chain means little, since it is a stray read in a library made for alpha chains. Regarding time point: sample taken at primary tumor resection. The sample comes from a study of spatial heterogeneity in lung cancer. Study results and limitations: Tumor mutation counts were tracked by expanded intratumoral alpha and beta TCR counts.

J lost 5 bases, V lost 6 bases, and 9 bases had no gene match. Germline CDR1 and CDR2: MNHEY and SMNVEV (reference sequence). The CDR3 is 15 residues long. From the 5' RACE reads, TCRdb called clonotypes with MiXCR, one entry per CDR3 protein. The sample consists of approximately 13,000 distinct CDR3 sequences, roughly 4.6% of them appearing once. The V call is TRBV27, the J call TRBJ2-5, with TRBD1 matching over 10 bases. The sample consisted of lung tumor tissue, taken at surgery. The TCR sequence derives from a male donor with early-stage non-small cell lung cancer. This CDR3 reads CASRLGTGVVETQYF. Written as DNA, the CDR3 is TGTGCCAGCAGACTCGGGACAGGGGTGGTGGAGACCCAGTACTTC.